This TCR beta chain was sequenced in a study of cytomegalovirus exposure and HLA in healthy donors. This CDR3 is 15 amino acids long. V was trimmed by 9 bases and J by 0 bases, leaving 18 bases between them. Germline V gene lookup returns CDR1 LGHNT and CDR2 FRNRAP. All donors participated as healthy donors of bone marrow. The PCR used 60 Vbeta and 13 Jbeta primers. Some clones are missing from TCRdb's copy, which holds only in-frame ones; the method was immunoSEQ multiplex PCR. This table holds fewer than 150,000 clones, about 80% found once. The sequenced sample consisted of PBMCs. The chain carries TRBV12-5 and TRBJ2-7; tentative D call: TRBD1 (6 bases). The sequence came from a man aged 35 to 55 in good health and CMV-seropositive. This CDR3 reads CARHSLGASSYEQYF. CDR3 DNA: TGTGCTAGACACTCCCTGGGGGCCAGCTCCTACGAGCAGTACTTC.